Following are 3 T cell receptor beta chains from one sample sequenced in a study of blood T cell repertoires in COVID-19. The data were produced by immunoSEQ multiplex PCR, yet TCRdb's version contains in-frame clones alone and is incomplete. The table records over 200,000 clones, more than 75% of them present only once. Sequences were obtained from peripheral blood. All receptors derive from a woman between 35 and 50 years old who had recovered from COVID-19.

The chain joins TRBV6-5 to TRBJ2-7, with TRBD1 matching over 8 bases. The V and J ends lost 5 bases and 2 bases, in that order; junction bases with no gene match: 8. The CDR3 contains 15 residues. Germline lookup yields CDR1 MNHEY and CDR2 SVGAGI. For the CDR3, the DNA is TGTGCCAGCAGTCACGGACAGGGTCAGACCTACGAGCAGTACTTC. Translating it yields CASSHGQGQTYEQYF.

Of note for this clone: This CDR3 is also generated by other DNA sequences in the sample. The rearrangement links TRBV6-5 to TRBJ2-5; D call uncertain. The CDR3 consists of 12 residues. V lost 2 bases to trimming and J lost 5 bases, with 6 bases between them. The germline V gene encodes CDR1 MNHEY and CDR2 SVGAGI. The CDR3 loop reads CASSYPGETQYF. CDR3 DNA: TGTGCCAGCAGTTACCCCGGGGAGACCCAGTACTTC.

This clone appeared many times. The gene calls are TRBV5-6 and TRBJ1-2; tentative D call: TRBD1 (6 bases). Germline V gene sequence: CDR1 SGHDT, CDR2 YYEEEE. CDR3 length: 13 residues. Trimming pared 4 bases from V and 4 bases from J, leaving 11 bases between. CDR3 nucleotide sequence: TGTGCCAGCAGCGCCCGGGGGGCCTATGGCTACACCTTC. The encoded protein is CASSARGAYGYTF.